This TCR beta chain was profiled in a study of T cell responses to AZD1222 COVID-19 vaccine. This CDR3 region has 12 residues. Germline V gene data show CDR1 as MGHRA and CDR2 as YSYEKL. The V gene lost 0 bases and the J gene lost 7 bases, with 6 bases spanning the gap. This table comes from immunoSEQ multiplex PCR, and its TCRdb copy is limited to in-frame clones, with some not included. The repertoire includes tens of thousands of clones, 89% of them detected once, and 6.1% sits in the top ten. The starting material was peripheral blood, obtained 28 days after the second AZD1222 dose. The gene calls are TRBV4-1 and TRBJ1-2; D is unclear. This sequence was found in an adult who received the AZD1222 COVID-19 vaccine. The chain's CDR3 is CASSQELGGYTF. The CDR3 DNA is TGCGCCAGCAGCCAAGAATTGGGTGGCTACACCTTC.